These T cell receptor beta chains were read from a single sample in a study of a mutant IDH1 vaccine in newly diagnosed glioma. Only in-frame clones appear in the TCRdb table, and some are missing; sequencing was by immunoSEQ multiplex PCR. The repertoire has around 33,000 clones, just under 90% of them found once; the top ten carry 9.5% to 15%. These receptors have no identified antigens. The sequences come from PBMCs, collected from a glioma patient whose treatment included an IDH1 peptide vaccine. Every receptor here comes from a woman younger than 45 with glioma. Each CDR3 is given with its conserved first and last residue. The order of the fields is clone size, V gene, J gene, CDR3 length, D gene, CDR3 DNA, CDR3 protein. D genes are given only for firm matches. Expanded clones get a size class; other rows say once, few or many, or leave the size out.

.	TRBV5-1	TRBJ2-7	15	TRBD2	TGCGCCAGCAGCCAGGGACTAGCGGCCGTCTACGAGCAGTACTTC	CASSQGLAAVYEQYF
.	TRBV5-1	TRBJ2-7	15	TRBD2	TGCGCCAGCAGCCATCCGGGACTAGCGCCTTACGAGCAGTACTTC	CASSHPGLAPYEQYF
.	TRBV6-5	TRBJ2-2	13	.	TGTGCCAGCAGTTACGGGGCCACCGGGGAGCTGTTTTTT	CASSYGATGELFF
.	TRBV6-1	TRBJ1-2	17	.	TGTGCCAGCAGTGAAGCAAGTCTTGAGGGAGGCATCTATGGCTACACCTTC	CASSEASLEGGIYGYTF
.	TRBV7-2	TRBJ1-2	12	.	TGTGCCAGCCCAACGGGAGGGGATGGCTACACCTTC	CASPTGGDGYTF
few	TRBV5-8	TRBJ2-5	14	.	TGTGCCAGCAGCGGGGACGCCCCAGGGTGGACCCAGTACTTC	CASSGDAPGWTQYF
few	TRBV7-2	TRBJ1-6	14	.	TGTGCCAGCAGCACGCAGGTTATCGGATCACCCCTCCACTTT	CASSTQVIGSPLHF
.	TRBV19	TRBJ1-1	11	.	TGTGCCAGTAGTATGTGGGGAAAAGCTTTCTTT	CASSMWGKAFF
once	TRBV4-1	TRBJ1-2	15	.	TGCGCCAGCAGCCACGTCGGCACGGGGAATCGAGGCTACACCTTC	CASSHVGTGNRGYTF
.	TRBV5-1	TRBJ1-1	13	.	TGCGCCAGCAGCTTGGACAGAGAAACTGAAGCTTTCTTT	CASSLDRETEAFF
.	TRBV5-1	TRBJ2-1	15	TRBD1	TGCGCCAGCAGCCCAACCGGGACAGGGATAAATGAGCAGTTCTTC	CASSPTGTGINEQFF
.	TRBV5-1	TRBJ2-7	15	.	TGCGCCAGCAGCTTGGCCCTGGGAGGCGGACACGAGCAGTACTTC	CASSLALGGGHEQYF
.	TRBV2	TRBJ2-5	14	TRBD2	TGTGCCAGCAGTGATATAGCGGGGCAAGAGACCCAGTACTTC	CASSDIAGQETQYF
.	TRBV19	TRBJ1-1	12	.	TGTGCCACCAAAAAGGTGGGTACTGAAGCTTTCTTT	CATKKVGTEAFF
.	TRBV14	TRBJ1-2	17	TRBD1	TGTGCCAGCAGCCCCCGGACAGGGAGCACCAACAGTTATGGCTACACCTTC	CASSPRTGSTNSYGYTF
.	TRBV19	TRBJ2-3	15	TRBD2	TGTGCCAGTAGTTGGACTAGCGGGGGAGGGGATACGCAGTATTTT	CASSWTSGGGDTQYF
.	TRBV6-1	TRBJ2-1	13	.	TGTGCCATAGGGCGAAACTCCTACAATGAGCAGTTCTTC	CAIGRNSYNEQFF
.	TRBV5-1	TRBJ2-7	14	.	TGCGCCAGCAGCTTGACGGGGAGTGGCGACGAGCAGTACTTC	CASSLTGSGDEQYF
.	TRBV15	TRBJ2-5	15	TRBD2	TGTGCCACCAGCAGAGGCCGGGGGGGGCAAGAGACCCAGTACTTC	CATSRGRGGQETQYF
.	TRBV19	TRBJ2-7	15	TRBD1	TGTGCCAGTAGTCGTCTAGGACAGGGTAGCTACGAGCAGTACTTC	CASSRLGQGSYEQYF
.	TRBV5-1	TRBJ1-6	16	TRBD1	TGCGCCAGCAGCTGGGGACAGAGCTCCTATAATTCACCCCTCCACTTT	CASSWGQSSYNSPLHF
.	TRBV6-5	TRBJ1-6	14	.	TGTGCCAGCAGTTATAGGGGGAGTAATTCACCCCTCCACTTT	CASSYRGSNSPLHF
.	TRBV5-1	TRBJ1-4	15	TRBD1	TGCGCCAGCAGCTGGACAGGGGGCGCGAATGAAAAACTGTTTTTT	CASSWTGGANEKLFF
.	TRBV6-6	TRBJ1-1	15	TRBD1	TGTGCCAGCAGTTACTTAGGGGGCGTAAGGACTGAAGCTTTCTTT	CASSYLGGVRTEAFF
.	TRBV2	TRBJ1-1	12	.	TGTGCCAGCATGGCGGAGGTGGCTGAAGCTTTCTTT	CASMAEVAEAFF
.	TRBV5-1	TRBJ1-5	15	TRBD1	TGCGCCAGCAGCCCCGGGACAGGGGGCAATCAGCCCCAGCATTTT	CASSPGTGGNQPQHF
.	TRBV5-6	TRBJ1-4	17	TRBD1	TGTGCCAGCAGCAACCCGGGACAGGGACTATCTCATGAAAAACTGTTTTTT	CASSNPGQGLSHEKLFF
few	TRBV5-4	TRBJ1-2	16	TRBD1	TGTGCCAGCAGCCCCGGACAGGGGGCGAATAACTATGGCTACACCTTC	CASSPGQGANNYGYTF
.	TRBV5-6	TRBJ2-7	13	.	TGTGCCAGCAGCGCGGTGTACTCCTACGAGCAGTACTTC	CASSAVYSYEQYF